This T cell receptor beta chain comes out of a study of PD-L1 blockade in urothelial cancer. Study-wide background: Atezolizumab therapy began for patients in 2014, dosed at 1,200 mg intravenously every 3 weeks. Males with bladder-origin urothelial cancer made up about 90% of the roughly 29 patients. Blood samples contained a median about 150,000 T cells.

V was shortened by 4 bases and J by 3 bases, with 23 bases between the two germline ends. The CDR3 has 17 residues. Germline values: CDR1 SGHRS, CDR2 YFSETQ. TCR analog templates of synthetic origin were spiked into each PCR. Clones were read by immunoSEQ multiplex PCR, and TCRdb kept only the in-frame ones, dropping some. The sample records tens of thousands of clones, about 80% being singletons. This receptor was taken from a man aged 70 or older with urothelial cancer. Source: PBMCs, taken around atezolizumab (anti-PD-L1) treatment. The V and J genes are TRBV5-1 and TRBJ2-7, with D perhaps matching TRBD1 (5 bases). Here the CDR3 reads CASSIRSTEALIYEQYF. The CDR3 DNA follows: TGCGCCAGCAGCATTAGATCGACAGAGGCTTTGATCTACGAGCAGTACTTC.